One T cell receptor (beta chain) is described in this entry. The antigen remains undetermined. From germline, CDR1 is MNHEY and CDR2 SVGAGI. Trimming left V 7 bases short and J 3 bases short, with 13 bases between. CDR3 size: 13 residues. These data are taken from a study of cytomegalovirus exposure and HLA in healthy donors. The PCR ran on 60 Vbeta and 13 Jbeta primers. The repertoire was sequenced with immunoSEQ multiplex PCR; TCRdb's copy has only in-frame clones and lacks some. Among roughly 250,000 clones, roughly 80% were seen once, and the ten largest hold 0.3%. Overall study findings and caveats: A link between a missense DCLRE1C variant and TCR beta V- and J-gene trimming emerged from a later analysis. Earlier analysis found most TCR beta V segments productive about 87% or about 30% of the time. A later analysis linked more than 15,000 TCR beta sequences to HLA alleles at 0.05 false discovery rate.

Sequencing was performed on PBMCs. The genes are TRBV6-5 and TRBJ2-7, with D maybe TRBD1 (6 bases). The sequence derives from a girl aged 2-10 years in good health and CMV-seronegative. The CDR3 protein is CASKTGPDYEQYF. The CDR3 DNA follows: TGTGCCAGCAAAACAGGGCCCGACTACGAGCAGTACTTC.